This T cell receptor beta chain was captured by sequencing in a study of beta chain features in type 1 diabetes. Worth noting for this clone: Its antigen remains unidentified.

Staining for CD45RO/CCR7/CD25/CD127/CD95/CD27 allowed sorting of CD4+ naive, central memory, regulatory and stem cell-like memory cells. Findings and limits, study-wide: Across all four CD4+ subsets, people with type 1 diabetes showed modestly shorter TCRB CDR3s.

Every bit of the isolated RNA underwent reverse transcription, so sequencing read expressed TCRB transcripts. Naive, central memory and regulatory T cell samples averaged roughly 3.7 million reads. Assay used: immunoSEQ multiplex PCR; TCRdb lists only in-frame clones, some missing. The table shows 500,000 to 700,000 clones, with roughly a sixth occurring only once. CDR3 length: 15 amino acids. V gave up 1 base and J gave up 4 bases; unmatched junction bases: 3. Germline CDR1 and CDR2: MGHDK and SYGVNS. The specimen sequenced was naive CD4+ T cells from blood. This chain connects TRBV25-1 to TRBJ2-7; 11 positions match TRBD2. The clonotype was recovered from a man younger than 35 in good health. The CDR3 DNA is TGTGCCAGCAGTGAATCGGGACTAGCGGATTACGAGCAGTACTTC. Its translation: CASSESGLADYEQYF.